The 14 T cell receptor beta chains reported below all come from one sample, sequenced in a study of T cell changes during pregnancy in multiple sclerosis. The protocol was immunoSEQ multiplex PCR, while the TCRdb copy is restricted to in-frame clones and leaves out a portion. The sample consists of some 60,000 clones, about nine tenths of them appearing once. The material was CD4+ T cells from peripheral blood mononuclear cells, obtained in the third trimester of pregnancy. The receptors come from a female donor with multiple sclerosis, enrolled in a pregnancy study.

This clone was detected a few times. The rearrangement links TRBV7-9 to TRBJ1-2; TRBD1 might be the D (6 bases). This CDR3 is 14 amino acids long. Trimming cost V 8 bases and J 8 bases, with 21 bases left between them. Germline values: CDR1 SEHNR, CDR2 FQNEAQ (reference sequence). CDR3 nucleotide sequence: TGTGCCAGCCGACTAACGGGGCAGGGGCGAGGCTACACCTTC. It translates to CASRLTGQGRGYTF.

The gene calls are TRBV5-5 and TRBJ2-3; 10 bases align to TRBD2. With 0 bases clipped from V and 0 bases from J, the junction kept 13 bases outside the gene matches. Germline V gene sequence: CDR1 SGHKS, CDR2 YYEKEE (reference sequence). The CDR3 sequence is 20 residues long. Here the CDR3 reads CASSLGFASGGSKSTDTQYF. As DNA, the CDR3 is TGTGCCAGCAGCTTGGGTTTTGCTAGCGGGGGAAGCAAAAGCACAGATACGCAGTATTTT.

This clone was seen only once. The gene calls are TRBV7-6 and TRBJ2-1, with TRBD2 identical over 11 bases. The CDR3 extends over 15 amino acids. J gave up 5 bases and V 6 bases, and 6 bases lay outside the gene matches. Germline values: CDR1 SGHVS, CDR2 FNYEAQ. Here the CDR3 reads CASSHTSGRNNEQFF. CDR3 DNA: TGTGCCAGCAGTCACACTAGCGGGAGAAACAATGAGCAGTTCTTC.

The V and J genes are TRBV6-5 and TRBJ2-2; 8 bases match TRBD1. The CDR3 sequence is 15 residues long. V trimming: 6 bases; J trimming: 3 bases; junction bases outside the gene matches: 6. CDR1 MNHEY and CDR2 SVGAGI come from the germline V gene. CDR3 DNA: TGTGCCAGCAGACTCCAGGGGGCGGACACCGGGGAGCTGTTTTTT. It codes for CASRLQGADTGELFF.

The chain is built from TRBV6-5 and TRBJ2-7; 7 bases fit TRBD1. Germline values: CDR1 MNHEY, CDR2 SVGAGI. This CDR3 spans 15 amino acids. V lost 4 bases to trimming and J lost 2 bases; unmatched junction nucleotides: 8. CDR3 sequence (DNA): TGTGCCAGCAGTTCTACCGGGACAGAGGCCTACGAGCAGTACTTC. This gives the protein CASSSTGTEAYEQYF.

V usage is TRBV7-6 and J usage is TRBJ1-2; D is undetermined. Trimming removed 4 bases at V and 6 bases at J, with 12 bases between. The CDR3 is 13 residues long. Germline CDR1 and CDR2: SGHVS and FNYEAQ. The CDR3 here is CASSSLAADGYTF. CDR3 bases: TGTGCCAGCAGCTCCCTGGCGGCAGATGGCTACACCTTC.

The chain recombines TRBV7-9 with TRBJ2-3, with 11 bases identical to TRBD2. This CDR3 has 14 residues. The V gene end was trimmed by 6 bases and the J gene end by 4 bases; junction bases not matched to a gene: 3. Germline values: CDR1 SEHNR, CDR2 FQNEAQ (reference sequence). The DNA of the CDR3 is TGTGCCAGCAGTCGTAGCGGGGGGGCAGATACGCAGTATTTT. Amino acid sequence: CASSRSGGADTQYF.

In this sample, this clone turned up once. The chain links TRBV11-2 to TRBJ1-2, with D possibly TRBD1 on 6 matching bases. V was cut by 0 bases and J by 4 bases, with 12 bases left in between. The length of the CDR3 is 15 residues. Per germline, CDR1 SGHAT and CDR2 FQNNGV. As DNA, the CDR3 is TGTGCCAGCAGCTTAGATCCCAACAGGGCCTATGGCTACACCTTC. Protein product: CASSLDPNRAYGYTF.

The rearrangement links TRBV6-5 to TRBJ2-6, with D tentatively TRBD1 (5 bases). The CDR3 length is 15 residues. V lost 3 bases to trimming and J lost 0 bases, with 6 bases between them. CDR1 MNHEY and CDR2 SVGAGI come from the germline V gene. Here the CDR3 reads CASSYDSSGANVLTF. The CDR3 DNA follows: TGTGCCAGCAGTTATGACAGCTCTGGGGCCAACGTCCTGACTTTC.

The chain has TRBV30 and TRBJ1-1, with TRBD1 identical over 8 bases. V was clipped by 0 bases and J by 4 bases; unmatched bases: 16. Germline V CDR1 and CDR2: GTSNPN, SVGIG (reference sequence). The CDR3 covers 18 residues. CDR3 protein: CAWSVPPPQGATSTEAFF. DNA of the CDR3: TGTGCCTGGAGTGTACCCCCCCCGCAGGGGGCGACGAGCACTGAAGCTTTCTTT.

This clone was counted a single time. The CDR3 reads CASSIPRRVEKLFF. The CDR3 bases are TGTGCCAGTAGTATACCACGGCGGGTTGAAAAACTGTTTTTT. V usage is TRBV19 and J usage is TRBJ1-4, with no clear D. Germline-derived CDR1 and CDR2 are LNHDA and SQIVND (reference sequence). CDR3 length equals 14 residues. Deletions cut 2 bases from V and 7 bases from J, with 11 bases between.

This clone has just a few counts. Compared with germline, one end of the junction differs, possibly owing to a read error. The rearrangement uses TRBV20-1 and TRBJ1-1, with unresolved D. The CDR3 contains 10 residues. Germline V CDR1 and CDR2: DFQATT, SNEGSKA (reference sequence). The CDR3 nucleotides are TGCAGTGCTTCAAACAGTGAAGCTTTCTTT. Protein: CSASNSEAFF.

The V and J genes are TRBV19 and TRBJ1-4, with TRBD1 identical over 9 bases. The CDR3 has 16 residues. Germline V gene data show CDR1 as LNHDA and CDR2 as SQIVND (reference sequence). J lost 7 bases, V lost 5 bases, and 11 bases had no gene match. CDR3 nucleotide sequence: TGTGCCAGTAGTCCCAGTCGGGACAGGGCGCGTGAAAAACTGTTTTTT. This translates into CASSPSRDRAREKLFF. Full variable domain (missing parts from reference TRBV19 and TRBJ1-4): DGGITQSPKYLFRKEGQNVTLSCEQNLNHDAMYWYRQDPGQGLRLIYYSQIVNDFQKGDIAEGYSVSREKKESFPLTVTSAQKNPTAFYLCASSPSRDRAREKLFFGSGTQLSVL.

The chain employs TRBV5-6 and TRBJ1-4; no clear D gene. Trimming cost V 1 base and J 4 bases, with 8 bases left between them. Germline CDR1 and CDR2: SGHDT and YYEEEE. This CDR3 has 14 residues. The CDR3 DNA sequence: TGTGCCAGCAGCTTGTTACAGAATAATGAAAAACTGTTTTTT. Translation: CASSLLQNNEKLFF.